This T cell receptor beta chain originates from a study of T cells in Graves' hyperthyroidism and ophthalmopathy (dated by TCRdb to about 2019). Looking at the study overall: Peripheral blood samples were taken at initial diagnosis, before any treatment was given. TCR Vbeta CDR3 sequencing of 140 or so peripheral blood samples (43 ophthalmopathy, 75 to 80 hyperthyroidism and approximately 17 progressor patients) is reported in the paper. Whether ophthalmopathy could be predicted prospectively was tested in an independent validation cohort made up of roughly 20 hyperthyroidism patients plus 17 patients who later progressed to ophthalmopathy. TCR V-J signatures able to tell the groups apart were searched for in a discovery cohort of 95 or so patients, of whom over 40 had Graves' ophthalmopathy and around 57 had stable Graves' hyperthyroidism. For training and testing, the roughly 93 patients in the discovery cohort were randomly divided in a 7:3 ratio. Following sampling, methimazole starting at 30 mg daily was given to hyperthyroidism patients, and high-dose intravenous methylprednisolone was given to ophthalmopathy patients. The study also compared thyroid tissue and blood T-cell repertoires from several Graves' hyperthyroidism patients.

The TCR beta CDR3 regions were amplified from RNA transcripts. For the first round of RT-PCR on the TCR CDR3, the HTBI primer set was used together with the Qiagen OneStep RT-PCR kit. The libraries were constructed in a second round of multiplex PCR and then size-selected and purified. Sequencing of the libraries was done on an Illumina HiSeq2000 using paired-end 100 bp reads. As for the authors' bioinformatics: SOAPnuke was used to process the raw data, removing reads that contained adapters or uncalled bases, had a mean Phred below 15, or lacked an exact match to the constant primer or identifier. COPE v1.2.5 was used to merge the high-quality paired reads, and each unique nucleotide sequence was defined as a clonotype. MiTCR v1.1 was used to align clonotypes to the IMGT TRBV, TRBD and TRBJ reference segments. The analysis included only V-J combinations with a frequency above 0.0001, which together covered approximately 99% of the repertoires. A TCS score was defined as the ratio of F50 (clonal expansion) to E x V (chaos), with BLOSUM62-based TCRdist applied between CDR3 peptides within each V-J. Welch's t-statistics and random forest reduced roughly 540 V-J features to 10 to 15, which were used in a naive Bayes classifier (R e1071). TCRdb took the public reads, trimmed them with fastp at Q25, ran MiXCR for clone calling and kept in-frame beta chains. Rows with a matching CDR3 protein are joined into one entry that keeps the most common DNA and genes. The V and J calls and clone size come from TCRdb's table, not from the authors' own analysis. For this sample the table gives about 410,000 distinct CDR3 sequences, of which around 13% were detected only once. The ten largest clonotypes hold less than 20% of the sample.

This clonotype has a count of ten or more. Its antigen is not yet known. No base qualities exist here, and no much larger clone lies one base off it. V is cut back by 7 bases and J by 4 bases, with 15 bases in the junction unmatched. Counted from cysteine to phenylalanine, this CDR3 has 17 amino acids. CDR3 DNA is the only sequence kept; it has 51 bases, read in frame from the first base. Reading the germline V gene gives CDR1 LGHNT and CDR2 FRNRAP. In the ophthalmopathy patients, disease was moderately to severely active, with a Clinical Activity Score of 3 or more, a NOSPECS grade of 4 or more, and a duration of less than 3 months. Patients with uncontrolled infections, other autoimmune diseases, pregnancy or lactation were excluded. Diagnoses were based on clinical symptoms, serum thyroxine and TRAb, thyroid ultrasound and orbital computed tomography. PBMCs were isolated from more than 9 ml of fresh peripheral blood by Ficoll-Paque density gradient centrifugation. Trizol reagent was used to extract total RNA, and RNA quality was then checked on an Agilent 2100 Bioanalyzer.

General study outcomes and caveats: Most expanded thyroid clonotypes (frequency above 0.001) were also detected in blood, a finding suggesting that blood repertoires may reflect thyroid immune responses. Sample size was not statistically predetermined, and blinding of investigators to group allocation was not performed. In validation, progression to ophthalmopathy was predicted by the model with 70.59% sensitivity and 72% to 85% specificity, a median of about 6.4 months before onset. In cross-validation, a model built on a 13 V-J signature told ophthalmopathy apart from stable hyperthyroidism with 85% to 90% sensitivity and approximately 84% specificity, and in testing the same model reached 80%/75%.

Sequenced input: blood. This TCR derives from a woman in her 30s with Graves' ophthalmopathy. The rearrangement joined TRBV12-5 to TRBJ2-1, and 8 junctional nucleotides match TRBD2. The CDR3 protein sequence reads: CASVNRPGGASYNEQFF. DNA sequence: TGTGCTAGTGTTAATCGCCCCGGGGGGGCCTCGTACAATGAGCAGTTCTTC.